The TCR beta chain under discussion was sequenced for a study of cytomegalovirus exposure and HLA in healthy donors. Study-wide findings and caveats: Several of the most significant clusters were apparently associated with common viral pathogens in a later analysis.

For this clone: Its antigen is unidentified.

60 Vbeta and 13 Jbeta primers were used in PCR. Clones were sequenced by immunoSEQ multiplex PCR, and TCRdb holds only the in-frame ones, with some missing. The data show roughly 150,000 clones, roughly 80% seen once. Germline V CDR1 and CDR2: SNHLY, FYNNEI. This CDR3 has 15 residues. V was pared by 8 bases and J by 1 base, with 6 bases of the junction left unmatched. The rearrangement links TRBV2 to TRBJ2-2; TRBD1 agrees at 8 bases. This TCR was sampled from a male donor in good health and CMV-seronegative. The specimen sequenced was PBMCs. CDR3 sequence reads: CASDLQGVNTGELFF. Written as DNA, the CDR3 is TGTGCCAGCGATTTACAGGGGGTGAACACCGGGGAGCTGTTTTTT.